This TCR beta chain comes out of a study of blood T cell repertoires in COVID-19. The CDR3 is 15 residues long. Germline lookup yields CDR1 SGHTA and CDR2 FQGTGA. V lost 4 bases and J lost 1, with 13 bases in between. Sequencing used immunoSEQ multiplex PCR; TCRdb keeps in-frame clones, though not all of them. The data show 300,000 or so clones, with 65% to 90% seen just once and under 11% held by the top ten. This chain joins TRBV7-3 and TRBJ1-1, with D hard to call. The sequence derives from a woman younger than 30 who had recovered from COVID-19. The sample was PBMCs or T cells enriched from blood (not recorded which). The chain's CDR3 is CASSSSQEGNTEAFF. The DNA for the CDR3 is TGTGCCAGCAGCTCTTCTCAGGAGGGGAACACTGAAGCTTTCTTT.